This T cell receptor beta chain comes out of a study of T cell responses to AZD1222 COVID-19 vaccine. Study-wide findings and caveats: Donors were largely white British and mainly female; clonal diversity was possibly underestimated. Vaccine-associated CD4 TCRs ranged over spike, dominating at 160-218 and 743-854. The study sampled repertoires only after the peak T cell response. Baseline antibody screening turned up just a handful of seropositive AZD1222 recipients.

V was trimmed by 4 bases and J by 3 bases, leaving 13 bases between them. The CDR3 runs 15 residues. In germline, CDR1 is SGHTA, CDR2 FQGTGA. The data were produced by immunoSEQ multiplex PCR, yet TCRdb's version contains in-frame clones alone and is incomplete. The repertoire includes some 130,000 clones, approximately 86% of them detected once, and approximately 2.5% sits in the top ten. This clone was found once. The antigen is unknown. The receptor was isolated from an adult who received the AZD1222 COVID-19 vaccine. The sample consisted of peripheral blood, taken 28 days after the second AZD1222 dose. This chain connects TRBV7-3 to TRBJ2-1, with D possibly being TRBD1 or TRBD2 (5 bases each). Written as DNA, the CDR3 is TGTGCCAGCAGCTCCGCCGGGACGCTCTACAATGAGCAGTTCTTC. It yields the protein CASSSAGTLYNEQFF.